This T cell receptor beta chain was identified during a study of T cell responses to AZD1222 COVID-19 vaccine. Findings and caveats of the study: Just six people given AZD1222 tested seropositive at baseline. In a largely white British group with more females than males, clonal diversity was possibly underestimated. Receipt of two AZD1222 doses was followed by a rise in Spike-specific TCR breadth and depth.

A word on this clone: No antigen is known for it.

The data were produced by immunoSEQ multiplex PCR, yet TCRdb's version contains in-frame clones alone and is incomplete. This table has about 140,000 clones, around 90% appearing once. Germline V gene data show CDR1 as ENHRY and CDR2 as SYGVKD. CDR3 length equals 13 residues. Deletions cut 3 bases from V and 3 bases from J, with 8 bases between. The genes are TRBV10-3 and TRBJ1-1; D gene ambiguous. The TCR comes from an adult in good health. Source: peripheral blood, taken on day 0 of AZD1222 vaccination. This CDR3 reads CAISDRWDTEAFF. CDR3 nucleotide sequence: TGTGCCATCAGTGATAGGTGGGACACTGAAGCTTTCTTT.